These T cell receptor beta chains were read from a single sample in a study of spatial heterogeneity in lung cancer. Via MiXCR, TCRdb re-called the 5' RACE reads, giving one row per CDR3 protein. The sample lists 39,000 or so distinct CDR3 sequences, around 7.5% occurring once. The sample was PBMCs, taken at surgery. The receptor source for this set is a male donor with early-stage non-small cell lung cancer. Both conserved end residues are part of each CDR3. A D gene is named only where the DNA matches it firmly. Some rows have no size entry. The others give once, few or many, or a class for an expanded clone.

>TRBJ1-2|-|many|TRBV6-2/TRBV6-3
CASSRDLSAYGYTF
TGTGCCAGCAGTCGGGACTTGTCGGCCTATGGCTACACCTTC
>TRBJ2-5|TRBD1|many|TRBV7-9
CASSPPGQGREETQYF
TGTGCCAGCAGCCCGCCGGGACAGGGGAGGGAAGAGACCCAGTACTTC
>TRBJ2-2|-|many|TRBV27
CASSTTSGELFF
TGTGCCAGCAGCACGACAAGCGGGGAGCTGTTTTTT
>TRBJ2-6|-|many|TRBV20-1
CSASAYGANVLTF
TGCAGTGCTAGCGCTTATGGGGCCAACGTCCTGACTTTC
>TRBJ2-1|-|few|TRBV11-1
CASSLRSGGHNEQFF
TGTGCCAGCAGCTTAAGGTCGGGGGGCCACAATGAGCAGTTCTTC
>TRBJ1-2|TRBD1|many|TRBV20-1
CSASLDRDYGYTF
TGCAGTGCTAGCTTGGACAGGGACTATGGCTACACCTTC
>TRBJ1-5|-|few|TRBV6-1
CASSPPRGVQPQHF
TGTGCCAGCAGTCCTCCCCGGGGAGTTCAGCCCCAGCATTTT
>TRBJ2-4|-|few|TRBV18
CASSPNWIAKNIQYF
TGTGCCAGCTCACCGAATTGGATAGCCAAAAACATTCAGTACTTC
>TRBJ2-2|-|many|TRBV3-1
CASSWTETGELFF
TGTGCCAGCAGCTGGACTGAAACCGGGGAGCTGTTTTTT
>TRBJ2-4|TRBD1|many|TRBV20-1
CSAHYRGIAKNIQYF
TGCAGTGCGCATTACAGGGGTATAGCCAAAAACATTCAGTACTTC
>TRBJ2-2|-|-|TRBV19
CASSPGELFF
TGTGCCAGTAGTCCCGGGGAGCTGTTTTTT
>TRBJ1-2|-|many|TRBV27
CASSPTWESYGYTF
TGTGCCAGCAGTCCCACCTGGGAGAGCTATGGCTACACCTTC
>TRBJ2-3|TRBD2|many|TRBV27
CASSLTSGDLTDTQYF
TGTGCCAGCAGTTTAACTAGCGGGGACCTCACAGATACGCAGTATTTT
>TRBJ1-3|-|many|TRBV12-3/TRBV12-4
CATADSAGNTIYF
TGTGCCACCGCCGACAGTGCTGGAAACACCATATATTTT
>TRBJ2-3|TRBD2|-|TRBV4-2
CASSQDIRGGGTDTQYF
TGTGCCAGCAGCCAAGATATTCGCGGGGGGGGGACGGATACGCAGTATTTT
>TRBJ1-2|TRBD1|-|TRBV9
CASSAPQGKYGYTF
TGTGCCAGCAGCGCTCCACAGGGGAAGTATGGCTACACCTTC
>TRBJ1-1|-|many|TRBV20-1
CSAGTTEAFF
TGCAGTGCTGGGACTACTGAAGCTTTCTTT
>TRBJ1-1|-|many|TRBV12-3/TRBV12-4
CASSFSGATEAFF
TGTGCCAGCAGTTTTTCAGGGGCCACTGAAGCTTTCTTT
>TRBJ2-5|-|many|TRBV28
CASSPLAYTETQYF
TGTGCCAGCAGTCCTCTGGCATACACAGAGACCCAGTACTTC
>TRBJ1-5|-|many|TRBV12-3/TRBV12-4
CASGQSGNQPQHF
TGTGCCAGCGGACAGTCCGGGAATCAGCCCCAGCATTTT
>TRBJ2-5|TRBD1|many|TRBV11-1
CASSAGQGKETQYF
TGTGCCAGCAGCGCCGGACAGGGAAAAGAGACCCAGTACTTC
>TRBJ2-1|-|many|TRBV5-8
CASSHQTAYNEQFF
TGTGCCAGCAGCCACCAGACAGCTTACAATGAGCAGTTCTTC
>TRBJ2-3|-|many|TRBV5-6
CASGRKGRRTDTQYF
TGTGCCAGCGGCCGCAAGGGCCGCCGCACAGATACGCAGTATTTT
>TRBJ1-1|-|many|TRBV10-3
CAISESRSNTEAFF
TGTGCCATCAGTGAGTCTCGGAGTAACACTGAAGCTTTCTTT
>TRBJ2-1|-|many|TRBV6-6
CASSSVRGNEQFF
TGTGCCAGCAGCTCTGTCAGAGGCAATGAGCAGTTCTTC
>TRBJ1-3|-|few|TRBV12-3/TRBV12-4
CASSFTDSGNTIYF
TGTGCCAGCTCTTTCACAGACTCTGGAAACACCATATATTTT
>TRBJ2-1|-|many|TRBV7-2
CASSLGGSTYNEQFF
TGTGCCAGCAGCTTAGGGGGGAGCACCTACAATGAGCAGTTCTTC
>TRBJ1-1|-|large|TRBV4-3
CASSQEHSRTTEAFF
TGCGCCAGCAGCCAAGAACACTCTAGGACCACTGAAGCTTTCTTT
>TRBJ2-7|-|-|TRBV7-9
CASSLSGRYEQYF
TGTGCCAGCAGCCTGTCAGGGAGGTACGAGCAGTACTTC
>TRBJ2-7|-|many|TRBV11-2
CASSPLSRFYEQYF
TGTGCCAGCAGCCCCCTTAGTAGGTTCTACGAGCAGTACTTC
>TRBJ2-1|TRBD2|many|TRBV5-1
CASSLGTSGSTGNEQFF
TGCGCCAGCAGCTTGGGGACTAGCGGGAGTACGGGGAATGAGCAGTTCTTC
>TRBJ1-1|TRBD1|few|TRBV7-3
CASSTGTGLEAFF
TGTGCCAGCAGCACCGGGACAGGCCTTGAAGCTTTCTTT
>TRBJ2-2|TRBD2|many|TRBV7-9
CASSPRFTSGNTGELFF
TGTGCCAGCAGCCCGCGTTTTACTAGCGGCAACACCGGGGAGCTGTTTTTT
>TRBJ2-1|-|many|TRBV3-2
CASEDRGFYNEQFF
TGTGCCAGCGAGGACAGGGGCTTCTACAATGAGCAGTTCTTC
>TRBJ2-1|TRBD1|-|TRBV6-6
CASSGGQGAHRKYNEQFF
TGTGCCAGCAGCGGGGGACAGGGGGCTCATCGGAAGTACAATGAGCAGTTCTTC
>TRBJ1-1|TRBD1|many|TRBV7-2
CASSPQGARGTEAFF
TGTGCCAGCAGCCCACAGGGGGCGCGAGGGACTGAAGCTTTCTTT
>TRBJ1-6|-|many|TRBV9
CASSVQGYNSPLHF
TGTGCCAGCAGCGTACAGGGGTATAATTCACCCCTCCACTTT
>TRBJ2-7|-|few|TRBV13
CASVVGGPSPTRQYF
TGTGCCAGCGTAGTTGGAGGCCCTTCACCTACGAGGCAGTACTTC
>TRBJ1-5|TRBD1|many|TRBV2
CASSEQDRGQPQHF
TGTGCCAGCAGTGAACAGGACAGGGGACAGCCCCAGCATTTT
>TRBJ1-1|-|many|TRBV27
CASSSLRRGLLMNTEAFF
TGTGCCAGCAGTTCCCTGAGGAGGGGCCTCCTCATGAACACTGAAGCTTTCTTT
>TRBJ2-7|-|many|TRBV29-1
CSVGSVYEQYF
TGCAGCGTTGGTTCTGTCTACGAGCAGTACTTC
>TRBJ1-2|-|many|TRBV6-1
CASSAGTDYGYTF
TGTGCCAGCAGTGCCGGGACGGACTATGGCTACACCTTC
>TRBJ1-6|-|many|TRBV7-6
CASSPMGGPNSPLHF
TGTGCCAGCAGCCCCATGGGGGGACCCAATTCACCCCTCCACTTT
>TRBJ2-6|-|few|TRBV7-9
CASSSQELGANVLTF
TGTGCCAGCAGCTCGCAAGAGCTCGGGGCCAACGTCCTGACTTTC
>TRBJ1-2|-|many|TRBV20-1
CSARDSGRYYGYTF
TGCAGTGCTAGAGATAGCGGCCGGTACTATGGCTACACCTTC
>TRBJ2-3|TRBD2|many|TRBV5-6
CASSLARLAGRETQYF
TGTGCCAGCAGCTTGGCTCGACTAGCGGGGAGGGAAACGCAGTATTTT
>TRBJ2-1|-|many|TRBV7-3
CASSPGAAYNEQFF
TGTGCCAGCAGCCCCGGGGCAGCCTACAATGAGCAGTTCTTC
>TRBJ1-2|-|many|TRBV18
CASSPPAYGYTF
TGTGCCAGCTCACCACCGGCCTATGGCTACACCTTC
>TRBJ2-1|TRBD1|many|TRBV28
CASSTGALEQFF
TGTGCCAGCAGTACAGGGGCACTTGAGCAGTTCTTC
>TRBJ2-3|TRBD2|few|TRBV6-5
CASSWGRGASTDTQYF
TGTGCCAGCAGTTGGGGGCGGGGGGCCTCCACAGATACGCAGTATTTT
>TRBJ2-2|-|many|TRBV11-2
CASSPAGTNTGELFF
TGTGCCAGCAGCCCCGCCGGGACGAACACCGGGGAGCTGTTTTTT
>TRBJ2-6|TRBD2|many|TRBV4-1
CASSLLLGAGGAGANVLTF
TGCGCCAGCAGCCTCCTCTTGGGAGCGGGAGGGGCTGGGGCCAACGTCCTGACTTTC
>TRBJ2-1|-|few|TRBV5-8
CASSLGGAYNEQFF
TGTGCCAGCAGCTTGGGGGGAGCCTACAATGAGCAGTTCTTC
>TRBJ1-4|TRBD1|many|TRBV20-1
CSGRTGAREKLFF
TGCAGCGGTAGAACAGGGGCTCGCGAAAAACTGTTTTTT